This TCR beta chain emerged from a study of blood T cells in healthy people across ages. Study-wide points: Observed TCR beta diversity per million T cells went down as age went up. This fall followed a roughly linear course with age.

V lost 3 bases to trimming and J lost 0 bases, with 9 bases between them. The CDR3 has 13 residues. Germline assignment: CDR1 DFQATT and CDR2 SNEGSKA (reference sequence). Ranging in age from about 6 to 95, the donors were healthy Caucasian individuals from Russia. A second roughly 6 to 12 cycle PCR used barcoded and J-beta primers. TCRdb re-derived calls from the 5' RACE reads in MiXCR, one entry per CDR3 protein. The data hold about 640,000 distinct CDR3 sequences, with roughly 58% observed a single time. This clonotype was counted a few times. Its antigen is still unknown. The specimen sequenced was blood. This chain connects TRBV20-1 to TRBJ2-7; D is unclear. The TCR comes from a man aged 55 to 69 in good health. CDR3 region: CSASGSVSYEQYF. In DNA form, the CDR3 reads TGCAGTGCTAGTGGTTCCGTCTCCTACGAGCAGTACTTC.